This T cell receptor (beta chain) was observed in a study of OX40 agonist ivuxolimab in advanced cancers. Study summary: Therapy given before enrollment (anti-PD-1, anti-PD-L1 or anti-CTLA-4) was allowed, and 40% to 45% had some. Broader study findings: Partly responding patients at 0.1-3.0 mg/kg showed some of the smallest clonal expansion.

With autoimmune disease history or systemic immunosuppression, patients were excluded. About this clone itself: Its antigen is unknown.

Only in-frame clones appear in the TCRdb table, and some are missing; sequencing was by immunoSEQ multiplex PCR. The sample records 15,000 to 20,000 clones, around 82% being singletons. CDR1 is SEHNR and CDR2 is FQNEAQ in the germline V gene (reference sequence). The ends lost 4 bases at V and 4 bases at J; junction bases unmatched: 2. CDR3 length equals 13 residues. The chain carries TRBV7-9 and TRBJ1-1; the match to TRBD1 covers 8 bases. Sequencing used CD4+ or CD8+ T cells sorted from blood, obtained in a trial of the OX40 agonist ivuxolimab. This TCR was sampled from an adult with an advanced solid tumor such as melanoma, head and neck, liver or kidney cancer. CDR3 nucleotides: TGTGCCAGCAGCTGGACAGGGAGCACTGAAGCTTTCTTT. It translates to CASSWTGSTEAFF.